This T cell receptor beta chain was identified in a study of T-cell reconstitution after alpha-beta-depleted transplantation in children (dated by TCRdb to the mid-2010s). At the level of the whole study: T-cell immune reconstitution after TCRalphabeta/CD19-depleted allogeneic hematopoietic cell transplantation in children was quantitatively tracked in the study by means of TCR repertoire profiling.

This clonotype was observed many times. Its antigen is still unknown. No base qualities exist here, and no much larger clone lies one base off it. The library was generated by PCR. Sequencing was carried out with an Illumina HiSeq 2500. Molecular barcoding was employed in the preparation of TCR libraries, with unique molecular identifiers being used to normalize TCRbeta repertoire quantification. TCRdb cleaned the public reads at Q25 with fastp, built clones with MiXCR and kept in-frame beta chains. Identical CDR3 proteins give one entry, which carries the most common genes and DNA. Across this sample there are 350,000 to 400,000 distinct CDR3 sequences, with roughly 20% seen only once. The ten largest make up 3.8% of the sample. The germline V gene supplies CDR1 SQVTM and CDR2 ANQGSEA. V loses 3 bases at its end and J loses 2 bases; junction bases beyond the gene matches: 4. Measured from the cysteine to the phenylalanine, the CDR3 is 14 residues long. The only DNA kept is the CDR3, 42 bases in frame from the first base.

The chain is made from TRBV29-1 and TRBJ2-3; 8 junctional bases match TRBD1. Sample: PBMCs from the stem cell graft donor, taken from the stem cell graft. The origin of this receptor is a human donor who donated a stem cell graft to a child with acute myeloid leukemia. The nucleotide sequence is TGCAGCGTTGACGGACAGGGCTCCACAGATACGCAGTATTTT. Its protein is CSVDGQGSTDTQYF.